Listed here is a single T cell receptor (beta chain). What it binds is unknown. This sample was taken from a study of T-cell memory formation after mild COVID-19. Study results and caveats: The appearance of some responding clones in pre-infection memory suggested that cross-reactive memory joined. Whereas later expanders leaned CD4+, clones contracting day 15 to 85 showed a balanced CD4/CD8 makeup. The SARS-CoV-2 specificity of second-wave clones reaching peak at day 37 remained unverified.

The germline CDR1 and CDR2 sequences are SGHVS and FNYEAQ. CDR3 length: 15 residues. V was cut by 4 bases and J by 5 bases, with 15 bases left in between. A 5'RACE reaction primed in the constant segment made cDNA libraries of TCR alpha and TCR beta, and these carried sample barcodes and UMIs. Via MiXCR, TCRdb re-called the 5' RACE reads, giving one row per CDR3 protein. Here the sample spans roughly 580,000 distinct CDR3 sequences, about a sixth being singletons. This sequence originates from an adult woman who had mild COVID-19 (a few samples of this study predate the infection). Cell type and time point are not known. This chain connects TRBV7-6 to TRBJ2-1; D remains ambiguous. The specimen sequenced was PBMCs or a T cell subset sorted from them (not recorded which). CDR3 region: CASSSLDLGHNEQFF. CDR3 nucleotides: TGTGCCAGCAGCTCCCTGGACCTAGGCCACAATGAGCAGTTCTTC.